The 17 T cell receptor beta chains in this list originate from one sample, sequenced in a study of blood T cells in healthy people across ages (dated by TCRdb to the mid-2010s). The method behind the library was 5' RACE. Sequencer: Illumina HiSeq 2500. A second PCR of about 7 to 12 cycles was run with a J-beta primer mix and a sample-barcoded 5' primer. TCRdb handled the public reads itself, with Q25 trimming in fastp and clone calling in MiXCR, and kept productive beta chains. Every CDR3 protein is listed once, alongside the most common genes and DNA of its rows. The sample table shows 550,000 to 750,000 distinct CDR3 sequences, and around 20% are seen once. The ten largest clones take up roughly 3.7% of the sample. The sample comprised blood. The receptors stem from a man in his sixties or seventies in good health.

This rearrangement joins TRBV14 to TRBJ2-1; 7 bases are shared with TRBD2. The V gene end was trimmed by 1 base and the J gene end by 1 base; junction bases not matched to a gene: 4. Germline-derived CDR1 and CDR2 are SGHDN and FVKESK. The CDR3 contains 16 residues. The CDR3 DNA is TGTGCCAGCAGCCAAGTTAGCGGGTGGTCCTACAATGAGCAGTTCTTC. Translating it yields CASSQVSGWSYNEQFF. Variable domain in full (rest from reference TRBV14 and TRBJ2-1): EAGVTQFPSHSVIEKGQTVTLRCDPISGHDNLYWYRRVMGKEIKFLLHFVKESKQDESGMPNNRFLAERTGGTYSTLKVQPAELEDSGVYFCASSQVSGWSYNEQFFGPGTRLTVL.

The gene calls are TRBV2 and TRBJ2-5, with TRBD2 identical over 10 bases. Germline CDR1 SNHLY, CDR2 FYNNEI. Germline trimming cut 5 bases from V and 2 bases from J; bases unmatched to any gene: 5. The CDR3 contains 15 residues. CDR3 coding DNA: TGTGCCAGCAGTATCAAAGCGGGAGGGCAAGAGACCCAGTACTTC. Its protein is CASSIKAGGQETQYF.

V is TRBV5-1 and J is TRBJ1-4; D perhaps matches TRBD1 (5 bases). Between the trimmed V and J ends, which lost 0 bases and 4 bases, there was a span of 13 bases. The CDR3 has 16 residues. Germline values: CDR1 SGHRS, CDR2 YFSETQ. The CDR3 is CASSLGTQIYNEKLFF. CDR3 bases: TGCGCCAGCAGCTTGGGGACACAGATATATAATGAAAAACTGTTTTTT.

This clonotype came up a few times. CDR3 region: CASSLAPGGPYEQYF. CDR3 nucleotides: TGCGCCAGCAGCTTGGCCCCCGGAGGGCCCTACGAGCAGTACTTC. The chain employs TRBV5-1 and TRBJ2-7; a weak D match, TRBD2 (6 bases). V was shortened by 0 bases and J by 2 bases, with 12 bases between the two germline ends. The germline V gene has CDR1 SGHRS and CDR2 YFSETQ. This CDR3 spans 15 amino acids.

This clonotype came up a few times. This chain uses TRBV28 with TRBJ2-3; D is unclear. The CDR3 spans 15 residues. Trimming left V 7 bases short and J 0 bases short, with 14 bases between. CDR1 MDHEN and CDR2 SYDVKM come from the germline V gene. The chain's CDR3 is CASTTHFGSTDTQYF. In nucleotides, the CDR3 is TGTGCCAGCACCACTCATTTCGGGAGCACAGATACGCAGTATTTT.

This clonotype was observed a handful of times. The V gene is TRBV20-1, the J gene TRBJ2-3; D may be TRBD2 (5 bases). This CDR3 region has 11 residues. Germline assignment: CDR1 DFQATT and CDR2 SNEGSKA (reference sequence). Trimming pared 2 bases from V and 6 bases from J, leaving 6 bases between. Here the CDR3 reads CSARPGDTQYF. CDR3 nucleotides: TGCAGTGCTAGACCGGGGGATACGCAGTATTTT.

This sequence joins TRBV29-1 and TRBJ2-7; D assignment may be TRBD1 or TRBD2 (6 bases each). V was cut by 7 bases and J by 3 bases, with 13 bases left in between. This CDR3 region has 12 residues. CDR1 SQVTM and CDR2 ANQGSEA come from the germline V gene. This CDR3 is CSGRGTDYEQYF. CDR3 nucleotides: TGCAGCGGGAGGGGGACTGACTACGAGCAGTACTTC.

This clonotype has a handful of counts. The chain carries TRBV20-1 and TRBJ1-2, with no clear D. The CDR3 spans 13 residues. Trimming stripped 5 bases from V and 1 base from J, with 11 bases between. Germline CDR1 reads DFQATT; CDR2 reads SNEGSKA (reference sequence). CDR3 amino acids: CSAVDGDNYGYTF. CDR3 nucleotide sequence: TGCAGTGCTGTAGACGGAGATAACTATGGCTACACCTTC.

In its sample, this clonotype was seen a few times. V is TRBV21-1 and J is TRBJ2-1; TRBD2, the D gene given by the table, was not confirmed from the DNA. TRBV21-1 constitutes a pseudogene. The CDR3 length is 17 residues. Written as DNA, the CDR3 is TGTGCCAGCAGCAAACTTGTATTAGCGGGAGGGGGCAATGAGCAGTTCTTC. Translation gives CASSKLVLAGGGNEQFF.

This clonotype was seen a few times. The chain combines TRBV20-1 with TRBJ1-2, with TRBD1 matching over 7 bases. CDR3 length: 14 amino acids. With 3 bases clipped from V and 2 bases from J, the junction kept 6 bases outside the gene matches. Looked up from germline, CDR1 is DFQATT and CDR2 is SNEGSKA (reference sequence). This CDR3 reads CSASKTGANYGYTF. The CDR3 DNA sequence: TGCAGTGCTAGTAAAACAGGGGCGAACTATGGCTACACCTTC.

The chain is built from TRBV2 and TRBJ1-2, with no clear D. Germline CDR1 SNHLY, CDR2 FYNNEI. Between the trimmed V and J ends, which lost 7 bases and 1 base, there was a span of 7 bases. The CDR3 length is 12 residues. The DNA of the CDR3 is TGTGCCAGCAAAGGCAATAACTATGGCTACACCTTC. Its protein product is CASKGNNYGYTF.

There are many counts of this clonotype. This chain connects TRBV7-2 to TRBJ2-1; D is unresolved. V was trimmed by 2 bases and J by 1 base, leaving 9 bases between them. CDR3 size: 15 residues. Germline CDR1 reads SGHTA; CDR2 reads FQGNSA. CDR3 sequence: CASSLNHGSYNEQFF. The CDR3 coding sequence is TGTGCCAGCAGCTTAAACCATGGGTCCTACAATGAGCAGTTCTTC.

This clonotype was seen only a few times. This sequence joins TRBV5-1 and TRBJ2-3, with 7 bases matching TRBD2. V gave up 2 bases and J gave up 2 bases; unmatched junction bases: 2. The germline CDR1 and CDR2 sequences are SGHRS and YFSETQ. The CDR3 runs to 14 residues. The chain's CDR3 is CASSFGDYTDTQYF. In nucleotides, the CDR3 is TGCGCCAGCAGCTTTGGGGACTACACAGATACGCAGTATTTT.

V is TRBV12-3 or TRBV12-4 and J is TRBJ2-7, with TRBD1 matching 7 bases. The CDR3 sequence is 11 residues long. V gave up 6 bases and J gave up 7 bases; unmatched junction bases: 3. CDR3 region: CASRLTGEQYF. The CDR3, as DNA: TGTGCCAGCAGACTGACAGGGGAGCAGTACTTC.

This clonotype was counted a few times. At one end the junction does not follow the germline gene, possibly because of a read error. V and J are TRBV5-1 and TRBJ1-2; weak D call: TRBD1 (6 bases). CDR1 is SGHRS and CDR2 is YFSETQ in the germline V gene. The CDR3 loop spans 14 amino acids. CDR3 residues: CASSSTGADYGYTF. In DNA, the CDR3 is TGTGCCAGCAGCTCGACGGGGGCGGACTATGGCTACACCTTC.

V usage is TRBV28 and J usage is TRBJ2-3; 12 bases align to TRBD2. Germline CDR1 and CDR2: MDHEN and SYDVKM. V dropped 0 bases and J dropped 3; count of bases not matched to a gene: 4. This CDR3 has 17 residues. The CDR3 coding sequence is TGTGCCAGCAGTTTATGGACTAGCGGGAGAGTAACAGATACGCAGTATTTT. Its translation is CASSLWTSGRVTDTQYF.

A few counts support this clonotype. The chain joins TRBV20-1 to TRBJ2-7; D unclear. The CDR3 has 12 amino acids. Trimming removed 6 bases at V and 4 bases at J, with 13 bases between. Germline assignment: CDR1 DFQATT and CDR2 SNEGSKA (reference sequence). The CDR3 sequence: CSAPPSGYEQYF. CDR3 nucleotide sequence: TGCAGTGCCCCCCCCTCTGGTTACGAGCAGTACTTC.